The 26 T cell receptor beta chains listed next were all sequenced from one sample in a study of blood T cells in healthy people across ages. Primers used in a second PCR of roughly 6 to 11 cycles were a sample-barcoded 5' primer and a J-beta primer mix. TCRdb re-derived calls from the 5' RACE reads in MiXCR, one entry per CDR3 protein. The sample lists about 2 million distinct CDR3 sequences, roughly 50% occurring once. Input material: blood. The receptors shown here come from a middle-aged woman in good health.

The chain has TRBV6-6 and TRBJ1-4, with 9 bases fitting TRBD1. Losses at the gene ends were 6 bases for V and 5 bases for J; bases not matched to a gene: 1. This CDR3 has 13 residues. Germline assignment: CDR1 MNHNY and CDR2 SVGAGI (reference sequence). CDR3 sequence (DNA): TGTGCCAGCAGCGACAGGGGGAATGAAAAACTGTTTTTT. This encodes CASSDRGNEKLFF.

This clonotype has a handful of counts. The V and J genes are TRBV5-1 and TRBJ2-4, with D maybe TRBD1 (6 bases). Germline-derived CDR1 and CDR2 are SGHRS and YFSETQ. The ends were cut back, 4 bases at V and 6 bases at J, with 14 bases in the middle. The CDR3 has 14 amino acids. CDR3 loop: CASSPSTGINIQYF. The DNA for the CDR3 is TGCGCCAGCAGCCCTTCGACAGGAATAAACATTCAGTACTTC.

The gene calls are TRBV7-2 and TRBJ1-2, with a weak D call TRBD1 (5 bases). Trimming shortened V by 0 bases and J by 6 bases, and 17 bases separated the two germline ends. The V gene's germline CDR1 is SGHTA and CDR2 FQGNSA. The CDR3 length is 16 residues. The CDR3 DNA follows: TGTGCCAGCAGCTTAGCGGGGGTCCCGCCAAGTGATGGCTACACCTTC. It specifies CASSLAGVPPSDGYTF.

The rearrangement uses TRBV20-1 and TRBJ2-3, with 7 bases fitting TRBD2. Per the germline V gene, CDR1 is DFQATT and CDR2 is SNEGSKA (reference sequence). This CDR3 has 14 residues. Trimming removed 1 base from V and 4 bases from J; junction bases left unmatched: 5. CDR3 nucleotides: TGCAGTGCTAGAGTGACTAGCTTGGCAGATACGCAGTATTTT. It specifies CSARVTSLADTQYF.

This clonotype has a handful of counts. This chain connects TRBV7-9 to TRBJ2-4; D not certain. V was clipped by 6 bases and J by 1 base, with 13 bases between them. This CDR3 spans 15 amino acids. Germline CDR1 and CDR2: SEHNR and FQNEAQ (reference sequence). CDR3 sequence (DNA): TGTGCCAGCAGACCTAGATACGAGGCCAAAAACATTCAGTACTTC. It codes for CASRPRYEAKNIQYF. Variable domain in full (rest from reference TRBV7-9 and TRBJ2-4): DTGVSQNPRHKITKRGQNVTFRCDPISEHNRLYWYRQTLGQGPEFLTYFQNEAQLEKSRLLSDRFSAERPKGSFSTLEIQRTEQGDSAMYLCASRPRYEAKNIQYFGAGTRLSVL.

This clonotype was detected only once. The V call is TRBV28, the J call TRBJ2-5; unclear D gene. CDR3 length: 14 residues. Between the trimmed V and J ends, which lost 6 bases and 11 bases, there was a span of 22 bases. The germline CDR1 and CDR2 sequences are MDHEN and SYDVKM. The CDR3 loop is CASSSPDGNNEQYF. CDR3 DNA sequence: TGTGCCAGCAGCTCCCCCGATGGGAACAATGAGCAGTACTTC. The full variable domain, completed using reference TRBV28 and TRBJ2-5, is DVKVTQSSRYLVKRTGEKVFLECVQDMDHENMFWYRQDPGLGLRLIYFSYDVKMKEKGDIPEGYSVSREKKERFSLILESASTNQTSMYLCASSSPDGNNEQYFGPGTRLLVL.

J is TRBJ2-4 and V is TRBV4-3; D unclear. Per germline, CDR1 LGHNA and CDR2 YSLEER. This CDR3 contains 15 residues. V lost 0 bases, J lost 13 bases, and 19 bases lay in between. CDR3 sequence: CASSQERQSQVEQYF. Here the CDR3 DNA reads TGCGCCAGCAGCCAAGAAAGGCAGTCCCAGGTCGAACAGTACTTC.

CDR3 region: CASSRDLDEQYF. The CDR3 bases are TGTGCCAGCAGTCGGGACCTCGACGAGCAGTACTTC. The chain employs TRBV6-5 and TRBJ2-5; D is possibly TRBD1 or TRBD2 (5 bases each). The J call may be mistaken, given a closer DNA end match to TRBJ2-7. The CDR3 runs to 12 residues. The germline CDR1 and CDR2 sequences are MNHEY and SVGAGI.

Only a few counts were recorded for this clonotype. This sequence joins TRBV15 and TRBJ2-1; TRBD2 matches at 9 bases. The CDR3 is 15 residues long. CDR1 and CDR2 (germline): LNHNV, YYDKDF (reference sequence). V trimming: 0 bases; J trimming: 5 bases; junction bases outside the gene matches: 2. Here the CDR3 reads CATSRDLAGNNEQFF. DNA for the CDR3: TGTGCCACCAGCAGAGATCTAGCGGGGAACAATGAGCAGTTCTTC.

This clonotype has a handful of counts. The genes are TRBV5-1 and TRBJ2-7, with 8 bases matching TRBD1. The V gene end was trimmed by 4 bases and the J gene end by 0 bases; junction bases not matched to a gene: 9. The CDR3 has 16 residues. The germline V gene has CDR1 SGHRS and CDR2 YFSETQ. In nucleotides, the CDR3 is TGCGCCAGCAGCGGAACCGGGACAGGCCTCTCCTACGAGCAGTACTTC. Translated: CASSGTGTGLSYEQYF.

V usage is TRBV13 and J usage is TRBJ2-7, with unresolved D. V lost 5 bases and J lost 4, with 12 bases in between. This CDR3 has 13 residues. Looked up from germline, CDR1 is PRHDT and CDR2 is FYEKMQ (reference sequence). CDR3 sequence reads: CASSVVLAYEQYF. The CDR3 DNA follows: TGTGCCAGCAGCGTAGTTTTGGCTTACGAGCAGTACTTC.

The V call is TRBV20-1, the J call TRBJ2-1; 8 nucleotides line up with TRBD1. Germline lookup yields CDR1 DFQATT and CDR2 SNEGSKA (reference sequence). The V segment lost 3 bases and the J segment 8 bases; nucleotides outside the gene matches: 12. CDR3 length: 15 residues. The CDR3 DNA is TGCAGTGCTAGGGACAGGGAAAAAGTTGCCTATGAGCAGTTCTTC. Protein sequence: CSARDREKVAYEQFF.

This clonotype has only one observation. The chain recombines TRBV5-1 with TRBJ2-5, with D maybe TRBD2 (6 bases). The J call could be wrong; TRBJ2-7 is a better fit for the DNA end. The CDR3 is 16 residues long. Germline CDR1 SGHRS, CDR2 YFSETQ. The CDR3 loop reads CASSHPRGGEWSEQYF. CDR3 nucleotide sequence: TGCGCCAGCAGCCACCCTCGGGGAGGCGAATGGAGCGAGCAGTACTTC.

This rearrangement joins TRBV4-2 to TRBJ2-7; 7 nucleotides match TRBD1. The germline CDR1 and CDR2 sequences are LGHNA and YNFKEQ. V was clipped by 0 bases and J by 1 base; unmatched bases: 9. The CDR3 contains 17 residues. CDR3 residues: CASSQDLGTESSYEQYF. In nucleotides, the CDR3 is TGTGCCAGCAGCCAAGACCTGGGGACAGAGTCTTCCTACGAGCAGTACTTC.

The rearrangement uses TRBV6-6 and TRBJ1-5; 8 bases are shared with TRBD1. There are 13 residues in the CDR3. Germline CDR1 MNHNY, CDR2 SVGAGI (reference sequence). After removal of 6 bases from V and 6 bases from J, the junction contained 4 bases not matched to a gene. The CDR3 region is CASRTGDGQPQHF. DNA of the CDR3: TGTGCCAGCAGGACAGGGGACGGTCAGCCCCAGCATTTT.

In this sample, this clonotype turned up once. The rearrangement uses TRBV7-8 and TRBJ1-5; a weak D match, TRBD1 (5 bases). CDR1 is SGHVS, CDR2 FQNEAQ, per germline. The CDR3 length is 17 residues. V dropped 5 bases and J dropped 1 base, with 18 bases sitting between them. CDR3 loop: CASSPNRGAPSNQPQHF. The DNA of the CDR3 is TGTGCCAGCAGCCCGAACAGAGGGGCGCCCAGCAATCAGCCCCAGCATTTT.

The V and J genes are TRBV9 and TRBJ2-3, with 8 positions matching TRBD1. Per germline, CDR1 SGDLS and CDR2 YYNGEE. CDR3 size: 15 residues. J gave up 1 base and V 4 bases, and 5 bases lay outside the gene matches. The CDR3 sequence: CASSNGQGGTDTQYF. The CDR3 DNA follows: TGTGCCAGCAGCAATGGACAGGGAGGCACAGATACGCAGTATTTT.

The chain combines TRBV6-1 with TRBJ2-4; 10 nucleotides agree with TRBD1. Germline V lookup: CDR1 MNHNS, CDR2 SASEGT. The CDR3 sequence is 19 residues long. The V gene end was trimmed by 6 bases and the J gene end by 1 base; junction bases not matched to a gene: 15. CDR3 DNA sequence: TGTGCCAGCAGCAGGCCCCGGACAGGGGGAAGTACGGCCAAAAACATTCAGTACTTC. Its translation is CASSRPRTGGSTAKNIQYF.

This clonotype was observed a few times. The chain recombines TRBV20-1 with TRBJ2-7; D perhaps matches TRBD1 (6 bases). The germline V and J ends were trimmed by 3 bases and 2 bases, with 14 bases remaining between them. The CDR3 contains 14 residues. Germline V gives CDR1 DFQATT, CDR2 SNEGSKA (reference sequence). Here the CDR3 DNA reads TGCAGTGCTAGTCCGACAGGTACTACCTACGAGCAGTACTTC. Translating gives CSASPTGTTYEQYF.

V gene TRBV28 combines with J gene TRBJ2-5, with D tentatively TRBD1 (6 bases). The CDR3 covers 12 residues. V shed 8 bases and J shed 5 bases, with 12 bases lying between them. CDR1 and CDR2 from the germline V gene are MDHEN and SYDVKM. The CDR3 spells CASAGVGETQYF. CDR3 DNA sequence: TGTGCCAGCGCAGGGGTGGGGGAGACCCAGTACTTC.

The chain links TRBV4-1 to TRBJ2-7; TRBD1 agrees at 7 bases. V trimming: 4 bases; J trimming: 1 base; junction bases outside the gene matches: 7. The CDR3 runs to 15 residues. Germline CDR1 is MGHRA and CDR2 is YSYEKL. The CDR3 DNA reads TGCGCCAGCAGCCCAACAGGGGATTTATCCTACGAGCAGTACTTC. Protein product: CASSPTGDLSYEQYF.

The chain links TRBV20-1 to TRBJ2-3, with D tentatively TRBD2 (5 bases). Germline CDR1 DFQATT, CDR2 SNEGSKA (reference sequence). The ends were cut back, 7 bases at V and 3 bases at J, with 14 bases in the middle. This CDR3 is built from 13 residues. CDR3 bases: TGCAGTGTCCGCCGACGGGGAACAGATACGCAGTATTTT. Translated, it gives CSVRRRGTDTQYF.

CDR3 loop: CSARYSGPDTQYF. In DNA, the CDR3 is TGCAGTGCTAGATACTCGGGTCCAGATACGCAGTATTTT. The chain has TRBV20-1 and TRBJ2-3, with D unclear. The CDR3 totals 13 residues. Germline V CDR1 and CDR2: DFQATT, SNEGSKA (reference sequence). V was shortened by 2 bases and J by 4 bases, with 10 bases between the two germline ends.

Notes on this clonotype: Compared with germline, one end of the junction differs, possibly owing to a read error. V and J are TRBV10-3 and TRBJ2-1; tentatively, D is TRBD2 (5 bases). Per germline, CDR1 ENHRY and CDR2 SYGVKD. CDR3 length equals 15 residues. CDR3 nucleotides: TGTGCCATTAGTGAGTCGGCAAGAGGGAGCTCCCTGCAGTTCTTC. This sequence encodes CAISESARGSSLQFF.

This sequence joins TRBV7-9 and TRBJ2-1, with 8 bases that match TRBD1. V trimming: 4 bases; J trimming: 9 bases; junction bases outside the gene matches: 5. Germline values: CDR1 SEHNR, CDR2 FQNEAQ (reference sequence). The CDR3 totals 13 residues. The chain's CDR3 is CASSSQGAGEQFF. CDR3 DNA: TGTGCCAGCAGCTCGCAGGGGGCGGGTGAGCAGTTCTTC.

This sequence joins TRBV27 and TRBJ2-7; TRBD1 matches 7 bases. J lost 6 bases, V lost 6 bases, and 11 bases had no gene match. The CDR3 is 14 amino acids. CDR1 and CDR2 from the germline V gene are MNHEY and SMNVEV (reference sequence). The chain's CDR3 is CASRARYEGAEQYF. The CDR3 nucleotides are TGTGCCAGCAGGGCAAGGTACGAGGGGGCCGAGCAGTACTTC.